The 24 T cell receptor beta chains below all came from one sample that was sequenced in a study of OX40 agonist ivuxolimab in advanced cancers. Repertoires were generated with immunoSEQ multiplex PCR, while TCRdb's copy carries only in-frame clones and drops some. The data contain around 66,000 clones, 85% of them singletons. The material sequenced was CD4+ or CD8+ T cells sorted from blood, taken in a trial of the OX40 agonist ivuxolimab. The receptors shown here come from an adult with an advanced solid tumor such as melanoma, head and neck, liver or kidney cancer.

The V gene is TRBV5-1, the J gene TRBJ2-2, with D perhaps matching TRBD2 (5 bases). This CDR3 spans 14 amino acids. V dropped 7 bases and J dropped 5 bases, with 15 bases sitting between them. Germline V CDR1 and CDR2: SGHRS, YFSETQ. The CDR3 sequence is CASQPSGATGELFF. The CDR3 bases are TGCGCCAGCCAGCCAAGCGGAGCTACCGGGGAGCTGTTTTTT.

The V and J genes are TRBV2 and TRBJ1-6, with TRBD1 as a possible D gene (5 bases). Per the germline V gene, CDR1 is SNHLY and CDR2 is FYNNEI. This CDR3 spans 13 amino acids. V lost 8 bases, J lost 4 bases, and 9 bases lay in between. In DNA, the CDR3 is TGTGCCAGCGACAGTACATATAATTCACCCCTCCACTTT. Its translation is CASDSTYNSPLHF.

The V gene is TRBV30, the J gene TRBJ2-3, with a weak D call TRBD2 (5 bases). CDR1 and CDR2 (germline): GTSNPN, SVGIG (reference sequence). The CDR3 is made up of 13 amino acids. Deletions cut 2 bases from V and 5 bases from J, with 11 bases between. This CDR3 is CAWSTGSKDTQYF. CDR3 coding DNA: TGTGCCTGGAGTACGGGGTCTAAAGATACGCAGTATTTT.

This chain links TRBV7-9 with TRBJ2-1, with D perhaps TRBD2 (6 bases). Per the germline V gene, CDR1 is SEHNR and CDR2 is FQNEAQ (reference sequence). CDR3 size: 15 residues. The V gene lost 4 bases and the J gene lost 5 bases, with 15 bases spanning the gap. In nucleotides, the CDR3 is TGTGCCAGCAGCTCCTGGGCGGGGTTAGACAATGAGCAGTTCTTC. Its translation: CASSSWAGLDNEQFF. Full variable domain (outside the CDR3, taken from reference TRBV7-9 and TRBJ2-1): DTGVSQNPRHKITKRGQNVTFRCDPISEHNRLYWYRQTLGQGPEFLTYFQNEAQLEKSRLLSDRFSAERPKGSFSTLEIQRTEQGDSAMYLCASSSWAGLDNEQFFGPGTRLTVL.

The V gene is TRBV5-4, the J gene TRBJ2-1; TRBD2 might be the D (6 bases). The V gene lost 4 bases and the J gene lost 9 bases, with 17 bases spanning the gap. The CDR3 loop spans 14 amino acids. Germline V gene lookup returns CDR1 SGHNT and CDR2 YYREEE (reference sequence). Written as DNA, the CDR3 is TGTGCCAGCAGCCTACGCGGCGGGGCCGTTGAGCAGTTCTTC. Translated, it gives CASSLRGGAVEQFF.

This chain joins TRBV14 and TRBJ1-1; D remains unclear. Trimming took 1 base from V and 9 from J, leaving 12 bases between them. This CDR3 has 13 amino acids. Germline lookup yields CDR1 SGHDN and CDR2 FVKESK. CDR3 region: CASSQVVRGQAFF. For the CDR3, the DNA is TGTGCCAGCAGCCAAGTGGTCAGAGGACAAGCTTTCTTT.

The chain is built from TRBV30 and TRBJ1-1, with 9 bases matching TRBD1. V lost 3 bases to trimming and J lost 2 bases; unmatched junction nucleotides: 7. The germline V gene encodes CDR1 GTSNPN and CDR2 SVGIG (reference sequence). There are 15 residues in the CDR3. Written as DNA, the CDR3 is TGTGCCTGGAGGCCCACGGACAGGGGAAACACTGAAGCTTTCTTT. Translating it yields CAWRPTDRGNTEAFF.

The CDR3 nucleotides are TGTGCCTGGAGTCGGGACATCTACGAGCAGTACTTC. This encodes CAWSRDIYEQYF. The chain recombines TRBV30 with TRBJ2-7, with D maybe TRBD1 (6 bases). The CDR3 totals 12 residues. The V end lost 2 bases, the J end lost 3 bases, and 8 bases lay between the germline ends. Germline V gene lookup returns CDR1 GTSNPN and CDR2 SVGIG (reference sequence).

The chain has TRBV6-8 and TRBJ1-1; 8 bases line up with TRBD1. Germline CDR1 MNHGY, CDR2 SAAAGT. The CDR3 runs to 12 residues. V lost 4 bases, J lost 10 bases, and 5 bases stayed unmatched. The CDR3: CASSSSGGRAFF. The CDR3 DNA reads TGTGCCAGCAGTTCCTCAGGGGGCCGAGCTTTCTTT.

This sequence joins TRBV2 and TRBJ2-7; 8 bases map to TRBD2. V shed 8 bases, J shed 3 bases, and the junction held 6 bases outside the gene matches. Per the germline V gene, CDR1 is SNHLY and CDR2 is FYNNEI. CDR3 length: 13 amino acids. Written as DNA, the CDR3 is TGTGCCAGCGAGTTTCTAGCGGGCTACGAGCAGTACTTC. Translation gives CASEFLAGYEQYF. The full variable domain, with the rest looked up from reference TRBV2 and TRBJ2-7, is EPEVTQTPSHQVTQMGQEVILRCVPISNHLYFYWYRQILGQKVEFLVSFYNNEISEKSEIFDDQFSVERPDGSNFTLKIRSTKLEDSAMYFCASEFLAGYEQYFGPGTRLTVT.

The chain uses TRBV2 and TRBJ1-1; D is unresolved. This CDR3 comprises 16 residues. Trimming removed 4 bases at V and 6 bases at J, with 21 bases between. Germline V lookup: CDR1 SNHLY, CDR2 FYNNEI. The CDR3 DNA sequence: TGTGCCAGCAGTGCCGGCGCTGTTTGGGGTGGGGCTGAAGCTTTCTTT. This translates into CASSAGAVWGGAEAFF.

The chain employs TRBV7-9 and TRBJ2-1, with D hard to call. CDR3 size: 15 residues. The V end was cut by 1 base, the J end by 0 bases, with 7 bases between. Germline values: CDR1 SEHNR, CDR2 FQNEAQ (reference sequence). CDR3: CASSLVLSSYNEQFF. CDR3 sequence (DNA): TGTGCCAGCAGCTTAGTTCTAAGCTCCTACAATGAGCAGTTCTTC. The complete variable domain, with remaining parts taken from reference TRBV7-9 and TRBJ2-1, reads DTGVSQNPRHKITKRGQNVTFRCDPISEHNRLYWYRQTLGQGPEFLTYFQNEAQLEKSRLLSDRFSAERPKGSFSTLEIQRTEQGDSAMYLCASSLVLSSYNEQFFGPGTRLTVL.

The DNA for the CDR3 is TGTGCCAGCAGTGAGGGTTCTAGCACAGATACGCAGTATTTT. Translating gives CASSEGSSTDTQYF. The chain links TRBV5-4 to TRBJ2-3; TRBD2 is a possible D gene (5 bases). Trimming removed 5 bases from V and 0 bases from J, with 10 bases in between. CDR1 and CDR2 from the germline V gene are SGHNT and YYREEE (reference sequence). The CDR3 is made up of 14 amino acids. The entire variable domain, with the rest obtained from reference TRBV5-4 and TRBJ2-3, is as follows: ETGVTQSPTHLIKTRGQQVTLRCSSQSGHNTVSWYQQALGQGPQFIFQYYREEENGRGNFPPRFSGLQFPNYSSELNVNALELDDSALYLCASSEGSSTDTQYFGPGTRLTVL.

This clone was observed a single time. The chain employs TRBV6-1 and TRBJ1-1; D gene unclear. The V gene's germline CDR1 is MNHNS and CDR2 SASEGT. The CDR3 totals 14 residues. Trimming removed 1 base from V and 5 bases from J, with 11 bases in between. Here the CDR3 reads CASSEVRLGTEAFF. CDR3 bases: TGTGCCAGCAGTGAAGTTAGGTTGGGAACTGAAGCTTTCTTT.

V is TRBV6-1 and J is TRBJ2-1; 10 positions match TRBD2. Trimming took 1 base from V and 2 from J; bases not matched to a gene: 8. This CDR3 is 18 amino acids long. Germline assignment: CDR1 MNHNS and CDR2 SASEGT. CDR3 in DNA: TGTGCCAGCAGTGAAGTTCCTTCTCTAGCGGGAGCCTACAATGAGCAGTTCTTC. Its translation: CASSEVPSLAGAYNEQFF.

This clone came up once. The V gene is TRBV7-9, the J gene TRBJ1-5; D ambiguous. V lost 4 bases and J lost 0, with 19 bases in between. The CDR3 runs to 18 residues. Germline-derived CDR1 and CDR2 are SEHNR and FQNEAQ (reference sequence). CDR3 nucleotides: TGTGCCAGCAGCTCCGTGGACCGGGGTACATATAGCAATCAGCCCCAGCATTTT. Residues: CASSSVDRGTYSNQPQHF. Using reference TRBV7-9 and TRBJ1-5 for the parts outside the CDR3, the full variable domain is DTGVSQNPRHKITKRGQNVTFRCDPISEHNRLYWYRQTLGQGPEFLTYFQNEAQLEKSRLLSDRFSAERPKGSFSTLEIQRTEQGDSAMYLCASSSVDRGTYSNQPQHFGDGTRLSIL.

This chain joins TRBV30 and TRBJ1-6, with D hard to call. CDR3 length equals 12 residues. The germline V gene encodes CDR1 GTSNPN and CDR2 SVGIG (reference sequence). V lost 7 bases and J lost 7, with 11 bases in between. CDR3 sequence reads: CASKGLNSPLHF. The CDR3 DNA follows: TGTGCCTCCAAGGGCCTAAATTCACCCCTCCACTTT.

The chain couples TRBV7-8 to TRBJ1-5, with a possible D match to TRBD1 (5 bases). Trimming removed 2 bases at V and 0 bases at J, with 14 bases between. CDR3 length: 17 residues. The germline CDR1 and CDR2 sequences are SGHVS and FQNEAQ. The CDR3 sequence: CASSLRLGVNSNQPQHF. CDR3 in DNA: TGTGCCAGCAGCTTACGCTTGGGGGTAAATAGCAATCAGCCCCAGCATTTT. Full variable domain (missing parts from reference TRBV7-8 and TRBJ1-5): GAGVSQSPRYKVAKRGQDVALRCDPISGHVSLFWYQQALGQGPEFLTYFQNEAQLDKSGLPSDRFFAERPEGSVSTLKIQRTQQEDSAVYLCASSLRLGVNSNQPQHFGDGTRLSIL.

The chain links TRBV19 to TRBJ2-6; perhaps TRBD1 as D (6 bases). The germline CDR1 and CDR2 sequences are LNHDA and SQIVND (reference sequence). V shed 5 bases and J shed 2 bases, with 10 bases lying between them. The CDR3 loop spans 15 amino acids. CDR3 sequence reads: CASSSPGAGANVLTF. CDR3 DNA sequence: TGTGCCAGTAGTTCTCCAGGGGCTGGGGCCAACGTCCTGACTTTC.

This chain connects TRBV6-1 to TRBJ1-5; D perhaps matches TRBD1 (5 bases). V shed 2 bases and J shed 1 base, with 9 bases lying between them. CDR1 is MNHNS, CDR2 SASEGT, per germline. The CDR3 has 15 amino acids. The CDR3 bases are TGTGCCAGCAGTGAACAGGGAGAAAGCAATCAGCCCCAGCATTTT. Amino acids: CASSEQGESNQPQHF.

The chain carries TRBV7-9 and TRBJ2-7; no definite D call. The CDR3 totals 11 residues. V was shortened by 1 base and J by 9 bases, with 7 bases between the two germline ends. The germline CDR1 and CDR2 sequences are SEHNR and FQNEAQ (reference sequence). The CDR3 is CASSLGSGQYF. CDR3 DNA: TGTGCCAGCAGCTTAGGGTCCGGGCAGTACTTC.

This chain joins TRBV11-1 and TRBJ2-5; D is unclear. Germline lookup yields CDR1 SGHAT and CDR2 FQDESV (reference sequence). Trimming took off 5 bases at V and 2 bases at J, with 12 bases between the two ends. The CDR3 loop spans 14 amino acids. The CDR3 is CASSPRQPQETQYF. CDR3 DNA: TGTGCCAGCAGCCCCCGGCAGCCTCAAGAGACCCAGTACTTC. Combining the CDR3 with reference TRBV11-1 and TRBJ2-5 gives the whole variable domain EAEVAQSPRYKITEKSQAVAFWCDPISGHATLYWYRQILGQGPELLVQFQDESVVDDSQLPKDRFSAERLKGVDSTLKIQPAELGDSAMYLCASSPRQPQETQYFGPGTRLLVL.

V usage is TRBV19 and J usage is TRBJ1-2; the D gene is possibly TRBD1 (5 bases). The CDR3 is 13 amino acids. In germline, CDR1 is LNHDA, CDR2 SQIVND (reference sequence). Trimming shortened V by 2 bases and J by 8 bases, and 12 bases separated the two germline ends. CDR3 bases: TGTGCCAGTAGTATAAGTGTAGGGGACGGCTACACCTTC. Amino acids: CASSISVGDGYTF. Full variable domain (missing parts from reference TRBV19 and TRBJ1-2): DGGITQSPKYLFRKEGQNVTLSCEQNLNHDAMYWYRQDPGQGLRLIYYSQIVNDFQKGDIAEGYSVSREKKESFPLTVTSAQKNPTAFYLCASSISVGDGYTFGSGTRLTVV.

The chain combines TRBV5-1 with TRBJ2-5; 8 positions match TRBD2. The CDR3 extends over 16 amino acids. Germline V lookup: CDR1 SGHRS, CDR2 YFSETQ. Trimming removed 4 bases from V and 1 base from J; junction bases left unmatched: 9. CDR3 nucleotides: TGCGCCAGCAGCCCCAATAGCGGGGCCTTCCAAGAGACCCAGTACTTC. Its protein is CASSPNSGAFQETQYF. Supplemented by reference TRBV5-1 and TRBJ2-5, the full variable domain reads KAGVTQTPRYLIKTRGQQVTLSCSPISGHRSVSWYQQTPGQGLQFLFEYFSETQRNKGNFPGRFSGRQFSNSRSEMNVSTLELGDSALYLCASSPNSGAFQETQYFGPGTRLLVL.